This T cell receptor (beta chain) emerged from a study of T cells in Graves' hyperthyroidism and ophthalmopathy. What was amplified from RNA transcripts were TCR beta CDR3 regions. The study used the HTBI primer set for a first-round RT-PCR of the TCR CDR3. One entry per CDR3 protein results from TCRdb running MiXCR on the multiplex PCR reads. Seen here are 350,000 to 500,000 distinct CDR3 sequences, approximately 14% observed once, and the top ten hold about 4.9%. Per the germline V gene, CDR1 is MDHEN and CDR2 is SYDVKM. This CDR3 contains 11 residues. This clonotype showed up many times. An end of the junction differs from the germline gene, which may be a read error.

Specimen: blood. The gene calls are TRBV28 and TRBJ1-5; D not certain. This receptor was identified in a woman aged 18 to 35 with Graves' hyperthyroidism. CDR3 nucleotide sequence: TGTGCCAGCAGTAGCCATCAGCCCCAGCATTTT. Its translation: CASSSHQPQHF.